These 27 T cell receptor beta chains originate from one sample sequenced in a study of graft-versus-host responses after intestinal transplantation (dated by TCRdb to 2020 to 2023). Preparation of the library involved the immunoSEQ multiplex PCR assay. TCRdb's version of the immuneACCESS table is confined to in-frame rearrangements and falls short of the full clone set. An unresolved V gene accounts for under half of the shortfall where checked; the remainder is of unknown origin. This sample has over 75,000 clones in its table, and 85% to 90% of those were observed once. 0.3% to 0.4% of the sample belongs to the ten largest clones. Antigens for these TCRs are unknown. In light of the paper, this sample's time point label describes: cells obtained before transplantation from donor or recipient. The sample here was unstimulated CD4+ T cells sorted from spleen or lymph node cells, taken before intestinal transplant. The receptors were sampled from a human donor who received an intestinal transplant.

The chain recombines TRBV11-3 with TRBJ2-5; 10 nucleotides align to TRBD1. Trimming at V came to 5 bases and at J to 2 bases, leaving 5 bases not matched to a gene. The CDR3 contains 15 residues. Germline V CDR1 and CDR2: SGHNT, YENEEA. The DNA of the CDR3 is TGTGCCAGCAGCCCCGGGACAGGGGTACAAGAGACCCAGTACTTC. Translated, it gives CASSPGTGVQETQYF.

This chain joins TRBV5-4 and TRBJ2-3, with a weak D call TRBD2 (6 bases). The CDR3 is 14 amino acids. The V end was cut by 2 bases, the J end by 2 bases, with 9 bases between. Germline CDR1 SGHNT, CDR2 YYREEE (reference sequence). The CDR3 coding sequence is TGTGCCAGCAGCTTTGGGGACTTCACAGATACGCAGTATTTT. Its translation: CASSFGDFTDTQYF.

The chain combines TRBV6-5 with TRBJ1-5; 8 bases match TRBD1. J was trimmed by 6 bases and V by 6 bases; bases with no gene match: 4. The CDR3 is made up of 13 amino acids. In germline, CDR1 is MNHEY, CDR2 SVGAGI. Here the CDR3 reads CASRPTGAQPQHF. The CDR3 region has the DNA TGTGCCAGCAGGCCGACAGGGGCTCAGCCCCAGCATTTT.

The J gene is TRBJ2-6, the V gene TRBV7-9; 11 bases map to TRBD1. With 5 bases clipped from V and 3 bases from J, the junction kept 6 bases outside the gene matches. Germline CDR1 is SEHNR and CDR2 is FQNEAQ (reference sequence). The CDR3 covers 17 residues. The CDR3 sequence is CASSARDRGSGANVLTF. The DNA for the CDR3 is TGTGCCAGCAGCGCCCGGGACAGGGGGAGTGGGGCCAACGTCCTGACTTTC.

The V call is TRBV2, the J call TRBJ2-7; D may be TRBD1 (6 bases). Trimming removed 5 bases at V and 11 bases at J, with 19 bases between. CDR1 and CDR2 (germline): SNHLY, FYNNEI. CDR3 length: 13 amino acids. The CDR3 region has the DNA TGTGCCAGCAGTTCGAGTTCCGACAGGCTTAAGTACTTC. It yields the protein CASSSSSDRLKYF.

The J gene is TRBJ2-1, the V gene TRBV19; 9 bases are shared with TRBD2. From germline, CDR1 is LNHDA and CDR2 SQIVND (reference sequence). The junction had 6 bases not matched to a gene; V was cut back by 5 bases and J by 4 bases. The CDR3 has 15 amino acids. The CDR3 region has the DNA TGTGCCAGTAGTTTAGCGGGAGTAAAATACAATGAGCAGTTCTTC. Translating it yields CASSLAGVKYNEQFF.

The genes are TRBV18 and TRBJ2-5; D remains unclear. Trimming pared 2 bases from V and 5 bases from J, leaving 18 bases between. The germline gives CDR1 KGHSH, CDR2 LQKENI. This CDR3 is 16 amino acids long. Here the CDR3 reads CASSPIPLTLAETQYF. The CDR3 DNA sequence: TGTGCCAGCTCACCAATTCCCTTGACACTGGCGGAGACCCAGTACTTC.

V usage is TRBV28 and J usage is TRBJ1-5; no clear D gene. V was clipped by 3 bases and J by 5 bases, with 8 bases between them. This CDR3 has 13 residues. CDR1 MDHEN and CDR2 SYDVKM come from the germline V gene. CDR3 sequence: CASSFRNYQPQHF. CDR3 sequence (DNA): TGTGCCAGCAGTTTTAGAAATTATCAGCCCCAGCATTTT. Full variable domain (remainder filled in from reference TRBV28 and TRBJ1-5): DVKVTQSSRYLVKRTGEKVFLECVQDMDHENMFWYRQDPGLGLRLIYFSYDVKMKEKGDIPEGYSVSREKKERFSLILESASTNQTSMYLCASSFRNYQPQHFGDGTRLSIL.

This clone was detected once. The V gene is TRBV12-1, the J gene TRBJ2-5; whether TRBD2, the table's D call, matches the DNA was not checked. TRBV12-1 is shown as a pseudogene. This CDR3 contains 16 residues. Here the CDR3 DNA reads TGTGCCAGCAGCTTCCCACGGGAGACAACCCCAGAGACCCAGTACTTC. It translates to CASSFPRETTPETQYF.

This clone turned up a few times. The chain carries TRBV15 and TRBJ1-3; D is ambiguous. The V gene's germline CDR1 is LNHNV and CDR2 YYDKDF (reference sequence). Trimming removed 0 bases at V and 0 bases at J, with 12 bases between. CDR3 length: 17 amino acids. The CDR3 DNA sequence: TGTGCCACCAGCAGAGATGTTTCAGTGTCCTCTGGAAACACCATATATTTT. Encoded protein: CATSRDVSVSSGNTIYF.

The table lists this clone with a count of one. The gene calls are TRBV5-1 and TRBJ1-1; the match to TRBD1 covers 8 bases. The germline gives CDR1 SGHRS, CDR2 YFSETQ. V shed 9 bases, J shed 0 bases, and the junction held 16 bases outside the gene matches. The CDR3 sequence is 17 residues long. The CDR3 DNA reads TGCGCCACCATTATAACCGGGACAGGCTACTTGAACACTGAAGCTTTCTTT. Its protein product is CATIITGTGYLNTEAFF.

The rearrangement joins TRBV6-6 to TRBJ2-7; D may be TRBD1 (5 bases). Germline CDR1 reads MNHNY; CDR2 reads SVGAGI (reference sequence). This CDR3 has 15 residues. V was cut by 2 bases and J by 3 bases, with 14 bases left in between. This CDR3 reads CASSYRGRALYEQYF. DNA for the CDR3: TGTGCCAGCAGTTACCGAGGCAGGGCCCTCTACGAGCAGTACTTC.

The chain links TRBV10-3 to TRBJ1-3, with a tentative D call TRBD1 (5 bases). V lost 4 bases and J lost 3, with 13 bases in between. The CDR3 length is 15 residues. The germline CDR1 and CDR2 sequences are ENHRY and SYGVKD. The CDR3 is CAISVGRAIGNTIYF. The CDR3 DNA reads as TGTGCCATCAGTGTGGGCAGGGCCATTGGAAACACCATATATTTT.

The J gene is TRBJ1-1, the V gene TRBV19; 7 bases align to TRBD1. The germline V gene encodes CDR1 LNHDA and CDR2 SQIVND (reference sequence). CDR3 length: 12 residues. Trimming took 6 bases from V and 7 from J; bases not matched to a gene: 5. This chain's CDR3 is CASSHRGGEAFF. The CDR3 DNA follows: TGTGCCAGTAGCCACAGGGGAGGTGAAGCTTTCTTT.

V gene TRBV5-6 combines with J gene TRBJ1-2; D is ambiguous. This CDR3 is built from 13 residues. The germline gives CDR1 SGHDT, CDR2 YYEEEE. Trimming shortened V by 1 base and J by 4 bases, and 8 bases separated the two germline ends. The CDR3 here is CASSLSGSYGYTF. CDR3 nucleotides: TGTGCCAGCAGCTTGAGCGGATCCTATGGCTACACCTTC.

This clone was counted between two and nine times. The CDR3 sequence is CASTRTSGGVIGELFF. The CDR3 DNA reads TGTGCCAGTACCCGAACTAGCGGGGGGGTGATCGGGGAGCTGTTTTTT. The gene calls are TRBV19 and TRBJ2-2; TRBD2 aligns across 13 bases. Per germline, CDR1 LNHDA and CDR2 SQIVND (reference sequence). The CDR3 is made up of 16 amino acids. J was trimmed by 7 bases and V by 7 bases; bases with no gene match: 9.

In its sample, this clone was seen once. Written as DNA, the CDR3 is TGTGCCAGCAGTGTCGACAGGGGCTACAATGAGCAGTTCTTC. This sequence encodes CASSVDRGYNEQFF. The chain carries TRBV6-1 and TRBJ2-1; 8 nucleotides match TRBD1. Germline V CDR1 and CDR2: MNHNS, SASEGT. There are 14 residues in the CDR3. With 4 bases clipped from V and 3 bases from J, the junction kept 2 bases outside the gene matches.

CDR3: CASSVEDRGNQPQHF. In DNA form, the CDR3 reads TGTGCCAGCAGCGTAGAGGACAGGGGCAATCAGCCCCAGCATTTT. The V call is TRBV9, the J call TRBJ1-5; 8 nucleotides align to TRBD1. J was trimmed by 2 bases and V by 0 bases; bases with no gene match: 1. The germline CDR1 and CDR2 sequences are SGDLS and YYNGEE. The CDR3 runs to 15 residues.

The chain recombines TRBV28 with TRBJ2-3; the match to TRBD2 covers 9 bases. Germline CDR1 reads MDHEN; CDR2 reads SYDVKM. Trimming took 4 bases from V and 13 from J; bases not matched to a gene: 9. CDR3 length: 13 residues. CDR3 coding DNA: TGTGCCAGCAGTTCCCAGACTAGCGGTTATGAGTATTTT. It specifies CASSSQTSGYEYF.

This clone showed up just once. The rearrangement links TRBV6-5 to TRBJ1-6; D might be TRBD1 (6 bases). The CDR3 consists of 15 residues. Trimming stripped 6 bases from V and 4 bases from J, with 13 bases between. The germline CDR1 and CDR2 sequences are MNHEY and SVGAGI. The DNA of the CDR3 is TGTGCCAGCAGCCAAATACAGGGATATAATTCACCCCTCCACTTT. Residues: CASSQIQGYNSPLHF.

The chain carries TRBV5-4 and TRBJ2-5; tentative D call: TRBD2 (6 bases). CDR3 length: 16 amino acids. In germline, CDR1 is SGHNT, CDR2 YYREEE (reference sequence). Trimming cost V 4 bases and J 4 bases, with 20 bases left between them. CDR3 sequence reads: CASSAGTPHKGETQYF. CDR3 DNA: TGTGCCAGCAGCGCCGGGACTCCCCACAAGGGAGAGACCCAGTACTTC.

V usage is TRBV2 and J usage is TRBJ2-5; possible D gene TRBD1, 6 bases. V dropped 6 bases and J dropped 5 bases, with 16 bases sitting between them. The CDR3 extends over 14 amino acids. Germline-derived CDR1 and CDR2 are SNHLY and FYNNEI. The CDR3 DNA follows: TGTGCCAGCAGCCGAAGGGGGAGTCAGGAGACCCAGTACTTC. It encodes CASSRRGSQETQYF.

V is TRBV28 and J is TRBJ2-2, with D possibly TRBD1 on 6 matching bases. V shed 3 bases and J shed 2 bases, with 19 bases lying between them. This CDR3 comprises 18 residues. The germline V gene has CDR1 MDHEN and CDR2 SYDVKM. The CDR3 nucleotides read TGTGCCAGCAGTTTTAAGAGCTGGGGGCGGATAAACACCGGGGAGCTGTTTTTT. This gives the protein CASSFKSWGRINTGELFF.

The gene calls are TRBV6-1 and TRBJ1-5; TRBD1 agrees at 12 bases. The V and J ends lost 4 bases and 1 base, in that order; junction bases with no gene match: 2. Germline V gene sequence: CDR1 MNHNS, CDR2 SASEGT. There are 16 residues in the CDR3. CDR3: CASSGDRGQSNQPQHF. Here the CDR3 DNA reads TGTGCCAGCAGTGGGGACAGGGGGCAGAGCAATCAGCCCCAGCATTTT.

This chain joins TRBV28 and TRBJ2-1, with 14 bases matching TRBD2. Germline-derived CDR1 and CDR2 are MDHEN and SYDVKM. The V segment lost 2 bases and the J segment 6 bases; nucleotides outside the gene matches: 0. This CDR3 is built from 15 residues. The CDR3 is CASSLGTSGSNEQFF. CDR3 in DNA: TGTGCCAGCAGTTTAGGGACTAGCGGGAGCAATGAGCAGTTCTTC. The variable domain in full, with the rest retrieved from reference TRBV28 and TRBJ2-1, is DVKVTQSSRYLVKRTGEKVFLECVQDMDHENMFWYRQDPGLGLRLIYFSYDVKMKEKGDIPEGYSVSREKKERFSLILESASTNQTSMYLCASSLGTSGSNEQFFGPGTRLTVL.

J is TRBJ1-3 and V is TRBV5-1; D perhaps matches TRBD1 (5 bases). CDR1 and CDR2 (germline): SGHRS, YFSETQ. V lost 5 bases and J 3 bases, leaving 15 bases between the germline ends. This CDR3 has 15 amino acids. CDR3 sequence (DNA): TGCGCCAGCAGTCAGGACATTCCCCGTGGAAACACCATATATTTT. Its protein is CASSQDIPRGNTIYF.

V gene TRBV7-2 combines with J gene TRBJ2-5; D is perhaps TRBD2 (5 bases). The J call could be wrong; TRBJ2-7 is a better fit for the DNA end. Per the germline V gene, CDR1 is SGHTA and CDR2 is FQGNSA. The CDR3 has 13 residues. The CDR3 protein is CASSLGTRYEQYF. The DNA for the CDR3 is TGTGCCAGCAGCTTAGGGACTCGCTACGAGCAGTACTTC.